This T cell receptor beta chain was captured by sequencing in a study of shared clonotypes between healthy human individuals. The study's findings and limits: Having only a few donors restricted how much genetic and exposure-history diversity was captured. Specimens sampled were limited to blood, with tissue repertoires likely differing.

The authors distributed each subset's genomic DNA evenly over several immunoSEQ plates. Input per replicate PCR of unsorted PBMC was about 270 ng DNA, corresponding to roughly 28,000 T cell genomes. Sequenced by immunoSEQ multiplex PCR; TCRdb stores in-frame clones only, minus some. The sample has 90,000 to 100,000 clones, less than 60% seen once. Comment on this clone: The target antigen is unknown.

Trimming cost V 1 base and J 4 bases, with 8 bases left between them. The CDR3 totals 12 residues. Per germline, CDR1 GTSNPN and CDR2 SVGIG (reference sequence). The chain couples TRBV30 to TRBJ2-7; D is perhaps TRBD2 (5 bases). The sequencing input was PBMCs. The sequence came from a middle-aged woman in good health. Some clones in this sample may be carry-over from other donors' samples. DNA for the CDR3: TGTGCCTGGAGTGGGAGGAGGTACGAGCAGTACTTC. This codes for CAWSGRRYEQYF.